One and the same sample provided the 31 T cell receptor beta chains below, sequenced in a study of a mutant IDH1 vaccine in newly diagnosed glioma. Documented time point: week 47, end of study. What each vaccine dose contained was 300 ug of mutant IDH1 20-mer peptide, accompanied by topical imiquimod. These receptors have no known antigen. Profiled with immunoSEQ multiplex PCR; TCRdb holds only in-frame clones, not every one. The data show approximately 50,000 clones, 80% to 85% seen once. Sequenced material: PBMCs, taken from a glioma patient whose treatment included an IDH1 peptide vaccine. The receptors were sampled from a woman between 45 and 60 years old with glioma.

V usage is TRBV6-5 and J usage is TRBJ1-1, with 7 bases fitting TRBD1. Per the germline V gene, CDR1 is MNHEY and CDR2 is SVGAGI. The CDR3 runs to 15 residues. With V trimmed by 8 bases and J by 1 base, 10 bases remained unmatched. In nucleotides, the CDR3 is TGTGCCAGCTTCTTCCCCGGGACAGCGAACACTGAAGCTTTCTTT. Protein product: CASFFPGTANTEAFF.

This chain connects TRBV5-6 to TRBJ1-3; the match to TRBD1 covers 8 bases. The CDR3 sequence is 16 residues long. J was trimmed by 2 bases and V by 3 bases; bases with no gene match: 7. CDR1 and CDR2 from the germline V gene are SGHDT and YYEEEE. The CDR3 DNA sequence: TGTGCCAGCAGCTCCAGGGGGCACGTGGCTGGAAACACCATATATTTT. Translated, it gives CASSSRGHVAGNTIYF.

The J gene is TRBJ2-3, the V gene TRBV5-4; TRBD1 agrees at 11 bases. Germline assignment: CDR1 SGHNT and CDR2 YYREEE (reference sequence). V lost 4 bases to trimming and J lost 0 bases; unmatched junction nucleotides: 10. The CDR3 contains 18 residues. CDR3 sequence reads: CASSKGTGGTSSTDTQYF. CDR3 bases: TGTGCCAGCAGCAAGGGGACAGGGGGGACGTCTAGCACAGATACGCAGTATTTT.

This clone was counted between two and nine times. This sequence joins TRBV9 and TRBJ1-2; the D is unclear. V lost 0 bases, J lost 0 bases, and 0 bases lay in between. Germline V lookup: CDR1 SGDLS, CDR2 YYNGEE. There are 12 residues in the CDR3. The CDR3 sequence: CASSVANYGYTF. Here the CDR3 DNA reads TGTGCCAGCAGCGTAGCTAACTATGGCTACACCTTC. Full variable domain (remainder filled in from reference TRBV9 and TRBJ1-2): DSGVTQTPKHLITATGQRVTLRCSPRSGDLSVYWYQQSLDQGLQFLIQYYNGEERAKGNILERFSAQQFPDLHSELNLSSLELGDSALYFCASSVANYGYTFGSGTRLTVV.

Only a few counts were recorded for this clone. The rearrangement uses TRBV9 and TRBJ1-1; D ambiguous. The CDR3 runs 14 residues. Germline V gene sequence: CDR1 SGDLS, CDR2 YYNGEE. V was pared by 5 bases and J by 5 bases, with 16 bases between. CDR3 nucleotides: TGTGCCAGCAGTGTTTCTCTGACAAGGACTGAAGCTTTCTTT. The encoded protein is CASSVSLTRTEAFF.

DNA of the CDR3: TGCGCCAGCAGCTATACCGGGACGCCCTCCTACGAGCAGTACTTC. It yields the protein CASSYTGTPSYEQYF. The V gene is TRBV4-3, the J gene TRBJ2-7, with D possibly called TRBD1 or TRBD2 (5 bases each). Trimming pared 5 bases from V and 0 bases from J, leaving 14 bases between. The CDR3 spans 15 residues. The germline CDR1 and CDR2 sequences are LGHNA and YSLEER.

The chain has TRBV7-6 and TRBJ1-2; TRBD1 might be the D (5 bases). Germline V gene data show CDR1 as SGHVS and CDR2 as FNYEAQ. This CDR3 comprises 14 residues. V lost 5 bases, J lost 8 bases, and 18 bases lay in between. The CDR3 DNA follows: TGTGCCAGCAGCCTCCAGGTCCAGGGTGGAGGCTACACCTTC. Protein: CASSLQVQGGGYTF.

The chain uses TRBV5-1 and TRBJ1-2; TRBD1 might be the D (5 bases). CDR3 size: 13 residues. V dropped 0 bases and J dropped 6 bases, with 9 bases sitting between them. Germline CDR1 reads SGHRS; CDR2 reads YFSETQ. DNA for the CDR3: TGCGCCAGCAGCTTGGAGGGGCGTAATGGCTACACCTTC. It yields the protein CASSLEGRNGYTF.

J is TRBJ1-4 and V is TRBV18; D possibly corresponds to TRBD1 (5 bases). V was pared by 2 bases and J by 6 bases, with 13 bases between. Germline loops: CDR1 KGHSH, CDR2 LQKENI. The CDR3 contains 15 residues. CDR3 nucleotides: TGTGCCAGCTCACCAGGAGCGGGGGATTATGAAAAACTGTTTTTT. Translated, it gives CASSPGAGDYEKLFF.

The sample holds a few counts of this clone. The V and J genes are TRBV20-1 and TRBJ1-1; D is undetermined. Trimming stripped 6 bases from V and 5 bases from J, with 10 bases between. Germline-derived CDR1 and CDR2 are DFQATT and SNEGSKA (reference sequence). This CDR3 has 11 residues. As DNA, the CDR3 is TGCAGTGCCAAGACGCCAACTGAAGCTTTCTTT. It encodes CSAKTPTEAFF.

This chain links TRBV5-6 with TRBJ2-2, with 9 positions matching TRBD1. The germline gives CDR1 SGHDT, CDR2 YYEEEE. V was pared by 2 bases and J by 4 bases, with 3 bases of the junction left unmatched. This CDR3 is 15 amino acids long. CDR3 nucleotides: TGTGCCAGCAGCTTAAGGGACAGGGCCACCGGGGAGCTGTTTTTT. Protein: CASSLRDRATGELFF.

The chain joins TRBV5-4 to TRBJ2-5, with D possibly matching TRBD2 (6 bases). V lost 0 bases and J lost 1, with 7 bases in between. Germline V gene data show CDR1 as SGHNT and CDR2 as YYREEE (reference sequence). The CDR3 runs 14 residues. In nucleotides, the CDR3 is TGTGCCAGCAGCTTGGAGCGGGCCCAAGAGACCCAGTACTTC. Protein product: CASSLERAQETQYF.

This clone was counted a few times. This chain links TRBV19 with TRBJ2-2; no reliable D call. V lost 2 bases, J lost 5 bases, and 6 bases lay in between. The CDR3 contains 13 residues. Germline V gene data show CDR1 as LNHDA and CDR2 as SQIVND (reference sequence). CDR3: CASSITLTGELFF. DNA of the CDR3: TGTGCCAGTAGTATAACCCTTACCGGGGAGCTGTTTTTT.

The chain joins TRBV5-4 to TRBJ1-4, with D possibly matching TRBD1 (6 bases). This CDR3 is 15 amino acids long. Trimming removed 4 bases at V and 5 bases at J, with 15 bases between. Per germline, CDR1 SGHNT and CDR2 YYREEE (reference sequence). The CDR3 bases are TGTGCCAGCAGCCCTACGACAGGCCCCAATGAAAAACTGTTTTTT. Protein: CASSPTTGPNEKLFF.

The chain recombines TRBV19 with TRBJ1-5; D gene unclear. Looked up from germline, CDR1 is LNHDA and CDR2 is SQIVND (reference sequence). There are 16 residues in the CDR3. The V and J ends lost 2 bases and 7 bases respectively, with 18 bases between them. The CDR3 DNA reads TGTGCCAGTAGTATATACCCGGGGAAAAGGGAACAGCCCCAGCATTTT. Its protein product is CASSIYPGKREQPQHF.

This clone was detected once. This chain uses TRBV27 with TRBJ2-7; 9 bases are a match to TRBD2. The CDR3 loop spans 15 amino acids. The ends lost 4 bases at V and 3 bases at J; junction bases unmatched: 7. In germline, CDR1 is MNHEY, CDR2 SMNVEV (reference sequence). The CDR3 protein is CASSYSSGALYEQYF. The CDR3 coding sequence is TGTGCCAGCAGTTACTCTAGCGGGGCTCTCTACGAGCAGTACTTC.

The rearrangement uses TRBV19 and TRBJ2-1; D not certain. The germline V and J ends were trimmed by 3 bases and 4 bases, with 4 bases remaining between them. From germline, CDR1 is LNHDA and CDR2 SQIVND (reference sequence). The CDR3 is 12 residues long. CDR3: CASSIRYNEQFF. CDR3 DNA: TGTGCCAGTAGTATTCGGTACAATGAGCAGTTCTTC.

The chain's CDR3 is CASRLTGASSYNEQFF. CDR3 nucleotides: TGTGCCAGCAGGCTTACAGGGGCGAGCTCCTACAATGAGCAGTTCTTC. The rearrangement joins TRBV6-6 to TRBJ2-1; TRBD1 agrees at 7 bases. Unmatched junction bases numbered 8, after V lost 6 bases and J lost 0 bases. Germline V gives CDR1 MNHNY, CDR2 SVGAGI (reference sequence). The CDR3 is 16 residues long.

This rearrangement joins TRBV5-4 to TRBJ1-1; D is unresolved. Germline assignment: CDR1 SGHNT and CDR2 YYREEE (reference sequence). V was trimmed by 4 bases and J by 5 bases, leaving 15 bases between them. This CDR3 is built from 14 residues. The CDR3 sequence: CASSIEGKWTEAFF. CDR3 sequence (DNA): TGTGCCAGCAGCATCGAGGGAAAGTGGACTGAAGCTTTCTTT.

The chain has TRBV5-1 and TRBJ1-1; a possible D gene is TRBD1 (5 bases). V was shortened by 5 bases and J by 10 bases, with 18 bases between the two germline ends. This CDR3 comprises 13 residues. Germline V gives CDR1 SGHRS, CDR2 YFSETQ. The DNA of the CDR3 is TGCGCCAGCAGGTTGCCAGGGAGCATCGGAGCTTTCTTT. Protein product: CASRLPGSIGAFF.

The V and J genes are TRBV5-6 and TRBJ2-5; D call uncertain. V lost 7 bases and J lost 3, with 10 bases in between. CDR1 and CDR2 (germline): SGHDT, YYEEEE. The CDR3 totals 12 residues. The CDR3 here is CASQPKEETQYF. In DNA form, the CDR3 reads TGTGCCAGCCAGCCGAAAGAAGAGACCCAGTACTTC.

The chain couples TRBV4-1 to TRBJ2-6; D perhaps matches TRBD1 (5 bases). Germline V gene data show CDR1 as MGHRA and CDR2 as YSYEKL. The V end was cut by 4 bases, the J end by 0 bases, with 19 bases between. This CDR3 has 19 amino acids. The CDR3 sequence is CASSRISGQSFSGANVLTF. In DNA form, the CDR3 reads TGCGCCAGCAGCCGTATTTCAGGACAAAGCTTCTCTGGGGCCAACGTCCTGACTTTC.

This CDR3 reads CARRETQYF. As DNA, the CDR3 is TGTGCCCGAAGAGAGACCCAGTACTTC. V gene TRBV9 combines with J gene TRBJ2-5; D call uncertain. Trimming removed 10 bases from V and 4 bases from J, with 5 bases in between. Germline lookup yields CDR1 SGDLS and CDR2 YYNGEE. This CDR3 has 9 residues.

This chain's CDR3 is CASSDGGQGTQYF. Here the CDR3 DNA reads TGCGCCAGCAGTGATGGGGGTCAAGGTACGCAGTATTTT. The chain links TRBV10-1 to TRBJ2-3, with D tentatively TRBD1 or TRBD2 (5 bases each). The CDR3 extends over 13 amino acids. The germline V gene encodes CDR1 WNHNN and CDR2 SYGVQD (reference sequence). Trimming removed 3 bases at V and 8 bases at J, with 12 bases between.

This rearrangement joins TRBV2 to TRBJ2-7; D ambiguous. The CDR3 extends over 11 amino acids. CDR1 and CDR2 (germline): SNHLY, FYNNEI. V was trimmed by 2 bases and J by 4 bases, leaving 3 bases between them. Written as DNA, the CDR3 is TGTGCCAGCAGTGAATATTACGAGCAGTACTTC. Amino acid sequence: CASSEYYEQYF.

The gene calls are TRBV5-1 and TRBJ1-1; D is unclear. V lost 0 bases to trimming and J lost 1 base, with 13 bases between them. Per the germline V gene, CDR1 is SGHRS and CDR2 is YFSETQ. The CDR3 runs to 16 residues. The CDR3 DNA reads TGCGCCAGCAGCTTGGATGTTCCAGGCCAGAACACTGAAGCTTTCTTT. This translates into CASSLDVPGQNTEAFF.

The chain joins TRBV30 to TRBJ2-1; the match to TRBD2 covers 10 bases. Germline V gene lookup returns CDR1 GTSNPN and CDR2 SVGIG (reference sequence). The CDR3 runs to 16 residues. The ends lost 3 bases at V and 3 bases at J; junction bases unmatched: 8. CDR3 loop: CAWRISGGRHYNEQFF. In DNA form, the CDR3 reads TGTGCCTGGAGGATTAGCGGGGGGCGACACTACAATGAGCAGTTCTTC.

This clone was counted a single time. The genes are TRBV6-5 and TRBJ2-3, with D possibly TRBD2 on 6 matching bases. The CDR3 covers 15 residues. The germline V gene has CDR1 MNHEY and CDR2 SVGAGI. Trimming pared 5 bases from V and 2 bases from J, leaving 14 bases between. The CDR3 here is CASSPPGLITDTQYF. CDR3 nucleotide sequence: TGTGCCAGCAGTCCCCCGGGACTTATCACAGATACGCAGTATTTT.

J is TRBJ1-1 and V is TRBV4-1; TRBD1 might be the D (5 bases). The CDR3 sequence is 11 residues long. V was shortened by 2 bases and J by 11 bases, with 9 bases between the two germline ends. CDR1 and CDR2 (germline): MGHRA, YSYEKL. The CDR3 protein is CASSQRGLAFF. The CDR3 bases are TGCGCCAGCAGCCAACGGGGGTTGGCTTTCTTT.

Concerning this clone: The junction shows a germline mismatch at one end, possibly a read error. This chain uses TRBV2 with TRBJ2-4, with 14 bases that match TRBD2. The CDR3 sequence is 14 residues long. Looked up from germline, CDR1 is SNHLY and CDR2 is FYNNEI. CDR3 nucleotide sequence: TGTGCCAGCAGCACTACCTACCGACTAGCGGGGGGGGTCTTC. Translation gives CASSTTYRLAGGVF.

In this sample, this clone turned up once. The chain combines TRBV6-1 with TRBJ2-5; the match to TRBD1 covers 7 bases. CDR1 and CDR2 from the germline V gene are MNHNS and SASEGT. The CDR3 runs to 13 residues. With 6 bases clipped from V and 5 bases from J, the junction kept 6 bases outside the gene matches. The CDR3 here is CASRPTGLETQYF. Written as DNA, the CDR3 is TGTGCCAGCAGGCCGACAGGGTTGGAGACCCAGTACTTC.